Each of the 7 T cell receptor beta chains below was sequenced from the same sample in a study of T cell changes during pregnancy in multiple sclerosis. The data were produced by immunoSEQ multiplex PCR, yet TCRdb's version contains in-frame clones alone and is incomplete. The data show around 50,000 clones, over 90% seen once. The sequencing here drew on CD4+ T cells from peripheral blood mononuclear cells, taken in the third trimester of pregnancy. The receptors come from a female donor with multiple sclerosis, enrolled in a pregnancy study.

The genes are TRBV11-2 and TRBJ1-6; TRBD1 agrees at 7 bases. After removal of 6 bases from V and 0 bases from J, the junction contained 5 bases not matched to a gene. This CDR3 is 16 amino acids long. Per germline, CDR1 SGHAT and CDR2 FQNNGV. CDR3 nucleotide sequence: TGTGCCAGCAGAGGACAGGTCGGCTCCTATAATTCACCCCTCCACTTT. Translating it yields CASRGQVGSYNSPLHF.

The chain recombines TRBV11-3 with TRBJ1-6; 8 nucleotides agree with TRBD1. Germline trimming cut 3 bases from V and 9 bases from J; bases unmatched to any gene: 4. Germline assignment: CDR1 SGHNT and CDR2 YENEEA. The CDR3 totals 14 residues. The CDR3 DNA follows: TGTGCCAGCAGCTTGAGGGGGACAGGTTCACCCCTCCACTTT. Protein: CASSLRGTGSPLHF.

The CDR3 spells CASSRPVGGGNTEAFF. CDR3 sequence (DNA): TGTGCCAGCTCACGTCCCGTGGGGGGGGGCAACACTGAAGCTTTCTTT. The V and J genes are TRBV18 and TRBJ1-1; perhaps TRBD1 as D (6 bases). Trimming removed 4 bases at V and 2 bases at J, with 17 bases between. The CDR3 extends over 16 amino acids. Germline CDR1 KGHSH, CDR2 LQKENI.

This chain connects TRBV7-9 to TRBJ1-2; possible D gene TRBD1, 5 bases. The V end lost 6 bases, the J end lost 8 bases, and 25 bases lay between the germline ends. Germline CDR1 is SEHNR and CDR2 is FQNEAQ (reference sequence). The CDR3 totals 16 residues. For the CDR3, the DNA is TGTGCCAGCAGACCGGGGCCAGCAGGAGGGTTAGTGGGCTACACCTTC. Translation: CASRPGPAGGLVGYTF.

This chain joins TRBV2 and TRBJ2-1; 8 bases align to TRBD1. From germline, CDR1 is SNHLY and CDR2 FYNNEI. The CDR3 runs to 14 residues. The ends lost 7 bases at V and 0 bases at J; junction bases unmatched: 2. The CDR3 DNA follows: TGTGCCAGCACGGACAGGGCCTCCTACAATGAGCAGTTCTTC. This translates into CASTDRASYNEQFF.

V is TRBV5-6 and J is TRBJ2-3; no reliable D call. Trimming removed 1 base at V and 9 bases at J, with 9 bases between. The CDR3 has 12 amino acids. Germline lookup yields CDR1 SGHDT and CDR2 YYEEEE. CDR3 amino acids: CASSLSDWTQYF. CDR3 DNA: TGTGCCAGCAGCTTGAGCGATTGGACGCAGTATTTT.

The chain links TRBV7-9 to TRBJ1-4; D unresolved. The CDR3 is 14 amino acids. Trimming took off 5 bases at V and 5 bases at J, with 12 bases between the two ends. Germline lookup yields CDR1 SEHNR and CDR2 FQNEAQ (reference sequence). The CDR3 region has the DNA TGTGCCAGCAGCCCTGTGGGAGGGAATGAAAAACTGTTTTTT. This translates into CASSPVGGNEKLFF.